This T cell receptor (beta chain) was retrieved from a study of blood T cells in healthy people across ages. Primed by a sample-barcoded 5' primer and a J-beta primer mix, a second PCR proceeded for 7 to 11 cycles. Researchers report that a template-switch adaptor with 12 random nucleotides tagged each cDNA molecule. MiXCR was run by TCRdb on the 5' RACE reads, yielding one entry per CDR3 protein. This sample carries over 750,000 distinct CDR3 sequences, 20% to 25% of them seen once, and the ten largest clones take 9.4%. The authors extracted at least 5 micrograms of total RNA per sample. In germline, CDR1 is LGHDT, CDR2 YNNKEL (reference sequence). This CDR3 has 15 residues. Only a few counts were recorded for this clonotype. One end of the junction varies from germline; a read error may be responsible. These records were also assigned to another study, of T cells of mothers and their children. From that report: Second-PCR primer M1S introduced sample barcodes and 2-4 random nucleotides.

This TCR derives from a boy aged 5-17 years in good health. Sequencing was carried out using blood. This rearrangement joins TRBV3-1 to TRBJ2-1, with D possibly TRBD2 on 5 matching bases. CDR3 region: CANSLRTASYNEQFF. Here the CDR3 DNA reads TGTGCCAACAGCCTCCGGACTGCCTCCTACAATGAGCAGTTCTTC.